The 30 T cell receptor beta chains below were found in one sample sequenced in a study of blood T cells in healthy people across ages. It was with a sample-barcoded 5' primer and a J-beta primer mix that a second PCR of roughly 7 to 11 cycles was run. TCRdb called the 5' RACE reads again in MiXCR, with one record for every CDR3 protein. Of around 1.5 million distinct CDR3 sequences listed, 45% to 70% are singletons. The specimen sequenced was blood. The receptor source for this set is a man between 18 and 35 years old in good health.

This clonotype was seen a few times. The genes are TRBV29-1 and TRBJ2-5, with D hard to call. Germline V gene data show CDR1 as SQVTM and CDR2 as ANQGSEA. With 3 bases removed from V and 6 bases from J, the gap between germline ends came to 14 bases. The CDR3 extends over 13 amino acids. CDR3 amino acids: CSVDRQDGQTQYF. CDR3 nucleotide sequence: TGCAGCGTTGACCGGCAGGACGGTCAGACCCAGTACTTC.

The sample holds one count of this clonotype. The CDR3 protein is CASSPPLPSGYNEQFF. CDR3 DNA sequence: TGTGCCAGCAGTCCCCCCCTGCCTAGCGGCTACAATGAGCAGTTCTTC. The chain combines TRBV28 with TRBJ2-1, with TRBD2 matching over 7 bases. The CDR3 consists of 16 residues. CDR1 and CDR2 from the germline V gene are MDHEN and SYDVKM. V dropped 5 bases and J dropped 3; count of bases not matched to a gene: 10.

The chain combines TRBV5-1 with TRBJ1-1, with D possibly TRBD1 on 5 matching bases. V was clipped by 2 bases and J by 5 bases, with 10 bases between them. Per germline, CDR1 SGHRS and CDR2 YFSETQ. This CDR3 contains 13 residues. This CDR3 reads CASSFRAGTEAFF. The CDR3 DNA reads TGCGCCAGCAGCTTTCGAGCAGGGACTGAAGCTTTCTTT.

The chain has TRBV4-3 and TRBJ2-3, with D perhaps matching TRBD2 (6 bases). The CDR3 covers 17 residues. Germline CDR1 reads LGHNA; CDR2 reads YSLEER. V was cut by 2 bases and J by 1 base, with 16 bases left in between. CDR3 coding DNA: TGCGCCAGCAGCCAAAAGGGCAGGTCTAGCGGCACAGATACGCAGTATTTT. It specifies CASSQKGRSSGTDTQYF.

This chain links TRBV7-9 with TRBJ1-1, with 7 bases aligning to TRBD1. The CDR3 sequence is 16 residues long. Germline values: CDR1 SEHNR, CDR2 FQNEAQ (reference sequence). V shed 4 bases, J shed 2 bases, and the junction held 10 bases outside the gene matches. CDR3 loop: CASSYVGQRGNTEAFF. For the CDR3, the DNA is TGTGCCAGCAGCTACGTGGGACAGCGGGGAAACACTGAAGCTTTCTTT.

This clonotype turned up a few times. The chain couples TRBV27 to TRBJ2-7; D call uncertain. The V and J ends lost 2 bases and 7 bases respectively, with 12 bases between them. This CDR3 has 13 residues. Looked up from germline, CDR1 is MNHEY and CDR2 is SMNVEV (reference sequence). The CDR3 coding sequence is TGTGCCAGCAGTTTAGACATGGGTTGGGAGCAGTACTTC. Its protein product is CASSLDMGWEQYF.

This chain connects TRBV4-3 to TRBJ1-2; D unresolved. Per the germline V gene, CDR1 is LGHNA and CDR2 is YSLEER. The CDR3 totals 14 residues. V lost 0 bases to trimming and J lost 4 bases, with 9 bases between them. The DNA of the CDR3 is TGCGCCAGCAGCCAAGATTCGAGGACCTATGGCTACACCTTC. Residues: CASSQDSRTYGYTF.

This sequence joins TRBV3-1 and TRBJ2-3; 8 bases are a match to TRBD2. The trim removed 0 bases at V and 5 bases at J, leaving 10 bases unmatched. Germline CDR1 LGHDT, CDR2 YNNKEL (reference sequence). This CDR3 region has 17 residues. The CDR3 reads CASSQDFRGGLIDTQYF. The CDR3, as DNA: TGTGCCAGCAGCCAAGACTTTCGGGGGGGCTTGATAGATACGCAGTATTTT.

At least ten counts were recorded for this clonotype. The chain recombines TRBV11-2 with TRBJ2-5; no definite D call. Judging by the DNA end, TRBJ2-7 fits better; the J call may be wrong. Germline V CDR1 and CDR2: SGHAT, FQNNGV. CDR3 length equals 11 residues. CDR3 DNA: TGTGCCAGCAGCTTAAGGTCCGAGCAGTACTTC. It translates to CASSLRSEQYF.

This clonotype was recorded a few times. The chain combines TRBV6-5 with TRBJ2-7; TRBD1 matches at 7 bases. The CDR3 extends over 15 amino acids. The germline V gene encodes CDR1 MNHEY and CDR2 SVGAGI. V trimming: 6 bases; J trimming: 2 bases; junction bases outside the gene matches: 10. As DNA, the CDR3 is TGTGCCAGCAGGGGATGGACAGGTCATGCCTACGAGCAGTACTTC. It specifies CASRGWTGHAYEQYF.

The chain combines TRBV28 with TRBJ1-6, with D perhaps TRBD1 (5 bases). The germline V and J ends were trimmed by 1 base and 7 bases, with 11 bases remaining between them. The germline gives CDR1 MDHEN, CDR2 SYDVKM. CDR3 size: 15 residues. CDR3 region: CASSLFRGGNSPLHF. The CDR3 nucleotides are TGTGCCAGCAGTTTATTTAGGGGCGGCAATTCACCCCTCCACTTT.

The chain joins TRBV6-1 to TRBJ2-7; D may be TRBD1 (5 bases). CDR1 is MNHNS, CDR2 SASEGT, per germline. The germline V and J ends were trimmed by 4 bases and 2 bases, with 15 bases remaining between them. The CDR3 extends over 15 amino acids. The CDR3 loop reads CASSGHPRVAYEQYF. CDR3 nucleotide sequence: TGTGCCAGCAGTGGGCACCCCAGGGTGGCCTACGAGCAGTACTTC.

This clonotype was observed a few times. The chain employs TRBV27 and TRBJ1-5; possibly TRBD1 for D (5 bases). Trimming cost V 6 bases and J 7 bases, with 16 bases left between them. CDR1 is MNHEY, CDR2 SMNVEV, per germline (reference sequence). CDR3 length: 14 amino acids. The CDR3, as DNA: TGTGCCAGCAGGGTCCGAGGGGAAGGGCAGCCCCAGCATTTT. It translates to CASRVRGEGQPQHF.

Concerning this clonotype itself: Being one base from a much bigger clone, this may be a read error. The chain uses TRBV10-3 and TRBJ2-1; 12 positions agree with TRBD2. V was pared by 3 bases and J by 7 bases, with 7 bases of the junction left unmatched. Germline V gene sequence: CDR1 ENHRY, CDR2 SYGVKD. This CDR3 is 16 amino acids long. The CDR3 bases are TGTGCCATCAGTGATCCTAGCGGGAGGGCGCTGAATGAGCAGTTCTTC. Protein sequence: CAISDPSGRALNEQFF.

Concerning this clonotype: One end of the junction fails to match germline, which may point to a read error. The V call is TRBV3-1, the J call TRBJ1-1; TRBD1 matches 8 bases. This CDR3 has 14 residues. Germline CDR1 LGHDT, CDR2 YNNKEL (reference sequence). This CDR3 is CVSSHYGQGTEAFF. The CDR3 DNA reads TGTGTCAGCAGCCACTACGGACAGGGCACTGAAGCTTTCTTT.

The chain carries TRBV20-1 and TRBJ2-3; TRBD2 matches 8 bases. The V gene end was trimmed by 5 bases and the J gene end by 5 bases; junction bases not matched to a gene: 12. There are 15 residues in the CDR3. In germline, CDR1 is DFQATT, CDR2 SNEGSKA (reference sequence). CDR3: CSASTYGRAEDTQYF. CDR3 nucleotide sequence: TGCAGTGCTTCCACTTACGGGAGGGCGGAAGATACGCAGTATTTT.

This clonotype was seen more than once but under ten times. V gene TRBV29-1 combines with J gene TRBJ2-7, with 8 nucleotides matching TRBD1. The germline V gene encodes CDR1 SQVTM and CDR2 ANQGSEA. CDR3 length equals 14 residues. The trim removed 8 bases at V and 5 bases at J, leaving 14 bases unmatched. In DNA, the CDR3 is TGCAGCCCTTCAAAGGGCAGGGGGCGCAACGAGCAGTACTTC. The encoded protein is CSPSKGRGRNEQYF.

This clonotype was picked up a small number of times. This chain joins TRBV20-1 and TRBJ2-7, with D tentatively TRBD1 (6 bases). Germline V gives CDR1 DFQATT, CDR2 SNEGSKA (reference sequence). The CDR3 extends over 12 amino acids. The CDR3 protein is CRVQGPQYEQYF. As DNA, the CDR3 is TGCAGGGTTCAGGGGCCTCAATACGAGCAGTACTTC.

The CDR3 sequence is CASSVGRTTEAFF. CDR3 coding DNA: TGTGCCAGCAGCGTGGGGCGGACAACTGAAGCTTTCTTT. The chain is built from TRBV5-4 and TRBJ1-1; a possible D gene is TRBD1 (5 bases). Trimming stripped 4 bases from V and 5 bases from J, with 12 bases between. The germline V gene encodes CDR1 SGHNT and CDR2 YYREEE (reference sequence). The CDR3 sequence is 13 residues long.

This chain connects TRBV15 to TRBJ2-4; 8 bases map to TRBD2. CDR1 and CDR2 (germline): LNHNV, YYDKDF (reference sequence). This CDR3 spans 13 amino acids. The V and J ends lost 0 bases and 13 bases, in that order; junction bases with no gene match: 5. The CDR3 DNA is TGTGCCACCAGCAGAGATCCGGGAGGGGAGCAGTACTTC. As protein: CATSRDPGGEQYF.

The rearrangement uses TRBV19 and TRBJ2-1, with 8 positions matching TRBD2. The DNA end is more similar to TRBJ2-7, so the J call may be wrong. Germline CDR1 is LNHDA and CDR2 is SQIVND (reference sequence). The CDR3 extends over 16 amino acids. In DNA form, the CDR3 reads TGTGCCAGCCCCATACGAGCACGGGAGGGGACCTACGAGCAGTACTTC. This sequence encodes CASPIRAREGTYEQYF.

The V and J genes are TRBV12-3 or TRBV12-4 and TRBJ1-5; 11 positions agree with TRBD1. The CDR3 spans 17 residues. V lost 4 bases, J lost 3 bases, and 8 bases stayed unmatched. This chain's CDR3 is CASSSGQGAGNNQPQHF. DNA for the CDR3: TGTGCCAGCAGTTCTGGACAGGGGGCAGGGAACAATCAGCCCCAGCATTTT.

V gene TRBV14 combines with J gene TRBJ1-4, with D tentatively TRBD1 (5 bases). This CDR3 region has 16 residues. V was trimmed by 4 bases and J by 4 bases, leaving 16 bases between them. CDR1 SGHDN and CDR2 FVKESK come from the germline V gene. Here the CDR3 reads CASSLGAGHDNEKLFF. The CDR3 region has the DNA TGTGCCAGCAGCCTAGGGGCAGGGCACGATAATGAAAAACTGTTTTTT.

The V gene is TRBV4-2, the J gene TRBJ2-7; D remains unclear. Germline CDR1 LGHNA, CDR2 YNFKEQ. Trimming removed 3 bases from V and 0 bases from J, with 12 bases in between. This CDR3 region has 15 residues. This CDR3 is CASSQEPRNSYEQYF. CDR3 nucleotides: TGTGCCAGCAGCCAGGAACCTAGGAACTCCTACGAGCAGTACTTC.

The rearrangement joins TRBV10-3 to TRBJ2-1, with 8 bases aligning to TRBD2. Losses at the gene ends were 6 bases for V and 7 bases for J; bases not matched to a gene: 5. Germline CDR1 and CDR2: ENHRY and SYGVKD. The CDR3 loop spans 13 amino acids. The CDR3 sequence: CAISERERNEQFF. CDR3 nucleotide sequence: TGTGCCATCAGCGAGCGGGAGAGGAATGAGCAGTTCTTC.

The CDR3 is CATRKSTGQQETQFF. In nucleotides, the CDR3 is TGTGCCACCAGAAAGAGCACGGGACAGCAAGAGACCCAGTTCTTC. J is TRBJ2-1 and V is TRBV15, with 7 positions matching TRBD1. The CDR3 is 15 residues long. V gave up 6 bases and J gave up 13 bases; unmatched junction bases: 18. Germline V gene sequence: CDR1 LNHNV, CDR2 YYDKDF (reference sequence).

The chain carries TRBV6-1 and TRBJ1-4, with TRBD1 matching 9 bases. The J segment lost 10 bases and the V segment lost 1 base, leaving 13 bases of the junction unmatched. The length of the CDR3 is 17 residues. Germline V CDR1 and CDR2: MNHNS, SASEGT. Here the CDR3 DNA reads TGTGCCAGCAGTGAAGTTGGGTACAGGGGGCTTGGGGTAAAACTGTTTTTT. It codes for CASSEVGYRGLGVKLFF.

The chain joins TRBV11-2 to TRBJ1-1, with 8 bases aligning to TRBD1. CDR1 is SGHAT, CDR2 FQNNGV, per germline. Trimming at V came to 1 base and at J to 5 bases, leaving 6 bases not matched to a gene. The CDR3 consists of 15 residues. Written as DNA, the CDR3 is TGTGCCAGCAGCTTAGTTTACAGGGGGAGGACTGAAGCTTTCTTT. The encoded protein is CASSLVYRGRTEAFF.

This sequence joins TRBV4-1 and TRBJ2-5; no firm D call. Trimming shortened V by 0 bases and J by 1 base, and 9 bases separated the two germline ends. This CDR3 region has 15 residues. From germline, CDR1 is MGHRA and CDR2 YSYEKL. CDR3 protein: CASSQDALPQETQYF. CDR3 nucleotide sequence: TGCGCCAGCAGCCAAGACGCACTACCCCAAGAGACCCAGTACTTC.

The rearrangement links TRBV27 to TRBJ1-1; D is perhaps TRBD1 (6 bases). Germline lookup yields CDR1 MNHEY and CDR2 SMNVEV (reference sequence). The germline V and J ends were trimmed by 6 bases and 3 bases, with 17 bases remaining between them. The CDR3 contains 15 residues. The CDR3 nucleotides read TGTGCCAGCAGCCTAGGGGGGTCAGCACACACTGAAGCTTTCTTT. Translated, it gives CASSLGGSAHTEAFF.